This T cell receptor beta chain emerged from a study of cytomegalovirus exposure and HLA in healthy donors. Whole-study findings and limits: Listed as cytomegalovirus-associated were 150 or so TCR beta chains.

Donors in the study were healthy people who gave bone marrow. For this clone: Antigen specificity is unknown.

Looked up from germline, CDR1 is MNHEY and CDR2 is SVGAGI. CDR3 length: 15 amino acids. V trimming: 5 bases; J trimming: 6 bases; junction bases outside the gene matches: 5. Primers: 60 Vbeta forward and 13 Jbeta reverse. Sequenced by immunoSEQ multiplex PCR; TCRdb stores in-frame clones only, minus some. The table includes about 180,000 clones, roughly 70% detected once. This chain connects TRBV6-5 to TRBJ1-6; 9 nucleotides agree with TRBD1. Sequenced: PBMCs. The source is a male donor in good health and CMV-seronegative. For the CDR3, the DNA is TGTGCCAGCAGTCCGGACAGGGGTACTAATTCACCCCTCCACTTT. Its protein product is CASSPDRGTNSPLHF.